The sequence of this T cell receptor beta chain was determined in a study of control samples from healthy donors and cancer patients. Sequenced by immunoSEQ multiplex PCR; TCRdb stores in-frame clones only, minus some. The sample consists of about 86,000 clones, about 93% of them appearing once. With 0 bases removed from V and 0 bases from J, the gap between germline ends came to 13 bases. The CDR3 runs to 17 residues. Germline V gene lookup returns CDR1 SGHRS and CDR2 YFSETQ. This clonotype was obtained from a woman aged 18-30 years in good health. The rearrangement uses TRBV5-1 and TRBJ1-3; the D is unclear. The sample comprised blood. The CDR3 nucleotides are TGCGCCAGCAGCTTGGATCCTGCTACTTTCTCTGGAAACACCATATATTTT. Protein: CASSLDPATFSGNTIYF.